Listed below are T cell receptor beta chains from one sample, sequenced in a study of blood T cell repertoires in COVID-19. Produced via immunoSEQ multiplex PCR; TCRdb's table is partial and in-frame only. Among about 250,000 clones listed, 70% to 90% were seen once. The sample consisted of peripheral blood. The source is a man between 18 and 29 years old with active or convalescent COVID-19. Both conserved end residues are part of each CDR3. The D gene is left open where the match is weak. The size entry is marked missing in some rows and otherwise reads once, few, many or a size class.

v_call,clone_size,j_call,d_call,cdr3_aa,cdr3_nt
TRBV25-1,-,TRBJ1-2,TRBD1,CASSPGQGHGYTF,TGTGCCAGCAGTCCGGGACAGGGCCATGGCTACACCTTC
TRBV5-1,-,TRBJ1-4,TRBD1,CASRRDRDEKLFF,TGCGCCAGCAGAAGGGACAGGGATGAAAAACTGTTTTTT
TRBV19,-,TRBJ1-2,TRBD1,CASSNPDRGHSGYTF,TGTGCCAGTAGTAACCCAGACAGGGGGCATTCCGGCTACACCTTC
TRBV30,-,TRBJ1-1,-,CAWSLSFLTRSEAFF,TGTGCCTGGAGCCTTTCCTTCTTAACCAGGTCTGAAGCTTTCTTT
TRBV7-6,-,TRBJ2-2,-,CASSLGSVSAPGELFF,TGTGCCAGCAGCTTAGGAAGCGTAAGCGCCCCCGGGGAGCTGTTTTTT
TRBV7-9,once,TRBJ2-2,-,CASSLALGANTGELFF,TGTGCCAGCAGCTTAGCGTTAGGAGCGAACACCGGGGAGCTGTTTTTT
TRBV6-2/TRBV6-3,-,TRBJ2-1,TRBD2,CASSYMKAGVVFGVNEQFF,TGTGCCAGCAGTTACATGAAGGCGGGAGTGGTTTTTGGAGTCAATGAGCAGTTCTTC
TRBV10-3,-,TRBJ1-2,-,CAISESVEQAYYGYTF,TGTGCCATCAGTGAGTCGGTAGAACAGGCATATTATGGCTACACCTTC
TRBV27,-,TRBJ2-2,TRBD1,CASTRTGDTGELFF,TGTGCCAGCACAAGGACAGGGGACACCGGGGAGCTGTTTTTT
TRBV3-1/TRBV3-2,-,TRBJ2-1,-,CASSQTSRYDEQFF,TGTGCCAGCAGCCAAACTAGCCGTTACGATGAGCAGTTCTTC
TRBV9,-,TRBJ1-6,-,CASSTEINSPLHF,TGTGCCAGTTCGACAGAGATAAATTCACCCCTCCACTTT
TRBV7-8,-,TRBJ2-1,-,CASSLVRFRQTNSYNEQFF,TGTGCCAGCAGCTTAGTACGGTTTAGACAGACGAACTCCTACAATGAGCAGTTCTTC
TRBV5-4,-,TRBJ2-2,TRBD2,CASSPSLAGGSGTGELFF,TGTGCCAGCAGCCCTTCTCTAGCGGGAGGATCCGGCACCGGGGAGCTGTTTTTT
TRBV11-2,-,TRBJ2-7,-,CASSSVDYEQYF,TGTGCCAGCAGCTCGGTTGACTACGAGCAGTACTTC
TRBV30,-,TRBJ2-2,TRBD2,CAGGAGGWNTGELFF,TGTGCCGGAGGGGCGGGGGGATGGAACACCGGGGAGCTGTTTTTT
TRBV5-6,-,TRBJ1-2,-,CASSLDSNYGYTF,TGTGCCAGCAGCTTGGACAGTAACTATGGCTACACCTTC
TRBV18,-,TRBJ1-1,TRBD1,CATSPLRTGGTPEAFF,TGTGCCACCTCCCCCCTCCGGACAGGGGGCACCCCTGAAGCTTTCTTT
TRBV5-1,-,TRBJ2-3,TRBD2,CASSSELAGDGTDTQYF,TGCGCCAGCAGCTCCGAACTAGCGGGGGATGGCACAGATACGCAGTATTTT
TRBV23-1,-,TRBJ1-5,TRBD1,CASSQSDRAGLGAQHF,TGCGCCAGCAGTCAATCGGACAGGGCCGGTTTAGGAGCCCAGCATTTT
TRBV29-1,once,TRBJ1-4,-,CSVQPWGGSDEKLFF,TGCAGCGTCCAACCTTGGGGAGGGTCGGATGAAAAACTGTTTTTT
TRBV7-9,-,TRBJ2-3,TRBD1,CASSTGTVNSDTQYF,TGTGCCAGCAGCACCGGGACAGTGAATTCGGATACGCAGTATTTT
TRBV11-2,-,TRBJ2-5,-,CASSPDGTGQETQYF,TGTGCCAGCAGCCCCGACGGGACTGGACAAGAGACCCAGTACTTC
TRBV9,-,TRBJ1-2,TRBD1,CASSPGQANYGYTF,TGTGCCAGCAGCCCGGGACAGGCTAACTATGGCTACACCTTC
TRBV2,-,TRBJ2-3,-,CASHVRGSTDTQYF,TGTGCCAGCCACGTTAGGGGGTCGACAGATACGCAGTATTTT
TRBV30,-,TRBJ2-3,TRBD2,CAWSKGGGSTDTQYF,TGTGCCTGGAGTAAGGGCGGGGGGAGCACAGATACGCAGTATTTT
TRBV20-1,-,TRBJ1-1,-,CSGGDTEAFF,TGCAGTGGGGGGGACACTGAAGCTTTCTTT
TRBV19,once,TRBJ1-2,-,CASKAPAGLGYTF,TGTGCCAGTAAGGCCCCCGCTGGACTTGGCTACACCTTC
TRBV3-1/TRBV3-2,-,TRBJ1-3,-,CASSPGGKGGNTIYF,TGTGCCAGCAGCCCGGGGGGAAAGGGCGGAAACACCATATATTTT
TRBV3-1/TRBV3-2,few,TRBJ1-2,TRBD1,CASSQGQGYGYTF,TGTGCCAGCAGCCAAGGACAGGGCTATGGCTACACCTTC
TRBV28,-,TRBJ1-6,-,CASSFRGSSPLHF,TGTGCCAGCAGTTTCAGGGGAAGCTCACCCCTCCACTTT
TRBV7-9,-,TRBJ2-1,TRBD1,CASSSLQGSSYNEQFF,TGTGCCAGCAGCTCCTTACAGGGGAGCTCCTACAATGAGCAGTTCTTC
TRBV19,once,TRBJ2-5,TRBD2,CASSARLAGTEHQETQYF,TGTGCCAGTAGTGCCAGACTAGCGGGCACCGAGCACCAAGAGACCCAGTACTTC
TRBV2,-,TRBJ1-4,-,CASRRTGSISEKLFF,TGTGCCAGCAGGCGTACAGGGTCTATCTCTGAAAAACTGTTTTTT
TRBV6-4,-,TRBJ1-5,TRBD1,CASSEGTGNQPQHF,TGTGCCAGCAGTGAGGGGACAGGGAATCAGCCCCAGCATTTT
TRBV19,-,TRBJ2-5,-,CASTTGGAVQETQYF,TGTGCCAGTACCACTGGGGGGGCGGTACAAGAGACCCAGTACTTC
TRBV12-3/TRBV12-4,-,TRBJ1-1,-,CASSVSNTEAFF,TGTGCCAGCAGTGTCTCGAACACTGAAGCTTTCTTT
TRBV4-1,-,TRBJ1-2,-,CASSQAPAEGYTF,TGCGCCAGCAGCCAAGCTCCAGCGGAGGGCTACACCTTC
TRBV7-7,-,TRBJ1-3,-,CASSLAQGLGNTIYF,TGTGCCAGCAGCTTAGCCCAGGGTCTTGGAAACACCATATATTTT
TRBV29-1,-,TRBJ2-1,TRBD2,CSVPSGNFYNEQFF,TGCAGCGTTCCCAGCGGGAATTTCTACAATGAGCAGTTCTTC
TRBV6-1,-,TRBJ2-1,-,CASSEARQTVQFF,TGTGCCAGCAGTGAAGCGCGGCAGACAGTGCAGTTCTTC
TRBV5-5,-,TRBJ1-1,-,CASFLGAGNTEAFF,TGTGCCTCCTTCTTAGGGGCTGGGAACACTGAAGCTTTCTTT
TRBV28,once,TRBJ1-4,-,CASSRVPTNEKLFF,TGTGCCAGCAGCCGGGTCCCAACTAATGAAAAACTGTTTTTT
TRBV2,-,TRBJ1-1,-,CASSARKGGRSEAFF,TGTGCCAGCAGTGCACGAAAAGGGGGTAGAAGTGAAGCTTTCTTT
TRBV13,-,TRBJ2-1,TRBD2,CASSSRGVAGDPYNEQFF,TGTGCCAGCAGCTCCCGCGGGGTAGCGGGCGACCCCTACAATGAGCAGTTCTTC
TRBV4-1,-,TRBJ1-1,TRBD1,CASSQGGDRANTEAFF,TGCGCCAGCAGCCAAGGGGGGGACAGGGCGAACACTGAAGCTTTCTTT
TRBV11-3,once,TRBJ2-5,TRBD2,CASSLVAGEQETQYF,TGTGCCAGCAGCTTAGTGGCGGGAGAACAAGAGACCCAGTACTTC
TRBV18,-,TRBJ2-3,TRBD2,CASETSGSTDTQYF,TGTGCCAGTGAAACTAGCGGTAGCACAGATACGCAGTATTTT
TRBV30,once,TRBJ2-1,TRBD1,CAWRALQGQFQSEQFF,TGTGCCTGGAGGGCATTACAGGGGCAATTCCAGAGTGAGCAGTTCTTC
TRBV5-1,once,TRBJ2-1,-,CASSAQGNEQFF,TGCGCCAGCAGCGCCCAGGGGAATGAGCAGTTCTTC